Listed below are T cell receptor beta chains from one sample, sequenced in a study of T cells after posttransplantation cyclophosphamide. The repertoire was sequenced with immunoSEQ multiplex PCR; TCRdb's copy has only in-frame clones and lacks some. Of roughly 18,000 clones listed, roughly 85% are singletons. The sequencing sample was made of memory CD4+ T cells sorted from blood. The receptors stem from a man aged 30 to 39 in good health and a related stem cell transplant donor. The CDR3 runs from the conserved cysteine through the conserved F or W. A D gene is named only where the DNA matches it firmly. Clone size is stated in some rows and not others, as once, few, many or a class when expanded.

>TRBJ1-2|TRBV5-1|NA|NA
TGCGCCAGCAAGCTTGGCGGGGAGAAGTCTTATGGCTACACCTTC
CASKLGGEKSYGYTF
>TRBJ2-3|TRBV5-1|NA|TRBD2
TGCGCCAGCAGCATCCGCGGGACTAGCGGGGTTAGCACAGATACGCAGTATTTT
CASSIRGTSGVSTDTQYF
>TRBJ2-7|TRBV2|NA|TRBD2
TGTGCCAGCAGCATCAGCGGGGGGGCCTCTTACGAGCAGTACTTC
CASSISGGASYEQYF
>TRBJ2-1|TRBV7-3|NA|TRBD2
TGTGCCAGCAGCCCGACTAGCGGATACAATGAGCAGTTCTTC
CASSPTSGYNEQFF
>TRBJ2-7|TRBV28|NA|NA
TGTGCCAGCAGTTTACCGGGGTCCAGCTCCTACGAGCAGTACTTC
CASSLPGSSSYEQYF
>TRBJ1-2|TRBV6-5|NA|TRBD1
TGTGCCAGCAGCGCACCGACAGGGAACTATGGCTACACCTTC
CASSAPTGNYGYTF
>TRBJ2-2|TRBV7-2|once|NA
TGTGCCAGCAGCTTAGAAAGCCGCGGGGAGCTGTTTTTT
CASSLESRGELFF
>TRBJ2-1|TRBV11-1|NA|NA
TGTGCCAGCAGCTTAGGAGGGAAGGCATCCTACAATGAGCAGTTCTTC
CASSLGGKASYNEQFF
>TRBJ1-2|TRBV18|NA|TRBD1
TGTGCCAGCTCGCTCGACAGGGGGAGCTCCTATGGCTACACCTTC
CASSLDRGSSYGYTF
>TRBJ2-1|TRBV9|once|NA
TGTGCCAGCAGCGTACAGGGTGGTGGTTCCTACAATGAGCAGTTCTTC
CASSVQGGGSYNEQFF
>TRBJ2-7|TRBV14|few|TRBD2
TGTGCCAGCAGTTGGAGCGGGGGTCCCTACGAGCAGTACTTC
CASSWSGGPYEQYF
>TRBJ2-1|TRBV11-2|NA|TRBD1
TGTGCCAGCAGCTCGGGACAGGGGCGGAATGAGCAGTTCTTC
CASSSGQGRNEQFF
>TRBJ2-7|TRBV4-3|NA|NA
TGCGCCAGCAGCCAAGTACGAGGACAGCCCTACGAGCAGTACTTC
CASSQVRGQPYEQYF
>TRBJ2-3|TRBV4-2|NA|TRBD2
TGTGCCAGCAGCCAAATACTGCGGGGGGGCGAGGATACGCAGTATTTT
CASSQILRGGEDTQYF
>TRBJ2-7|TRBV5-5|NA|TRBD2
TGTGCCAGCAGCTTGCGCGGGGGAAGCGACGAGCAGTACTTC
CASSLRGGSDEQYF
>TRBJ1-4|TRBV28|NA|NA
TGTGCCAGCAGTTTATCCAGAAATGAAAAACTGTTTTTT
CASSLSRNEKLFF
>TRBJ2-5|TRBV7-9|NA|NA
TGTGCCAGCAGCCCCAATGACGGACTGCCGGAGACCCAGTACTTC
CASSPNDGLPETQYF
>TRBJ1-5|TRBV2|NA|TRBD1
TGTGCCAGCAGTGAAGCGGACAGGGGTAAATTCGTAGGCAATCAGCCCCAGCATTTT
CASSEADRGKFVGNQPQHF
>TRBJ2-3|TRBV9|NA|TRBD2
TGTGCCAGCAGCGCGGGGACTAGCGGGGGCTTTAGCACAGATACGCAGTATTTT
CASSAGTSGGFSTDTQYF
>TRBJ2-1|TRBV2|NA|NA
TGTGCCAGCAGTAGGGAGCAATTCTCTTACAATGAGCAGTTCTTC
CASSREQFSYNEQFF
>TRBJ2-7|TRBV5-6|NA|TRBD1
TGTGCCAGCAGCTTTGGACAGGACCTCGACCAGTACTTC
CASSFGQDLDQYF
>TRBJ1-1|TRBV27|NA|NA
TGTGCCAGCAGTATACAGACAGTGGCTGAACAGACTGAAGCTTTCTTT
CASSIQTVAEQTEAFF
>TRBJ2-3|TRBV2|NA|TRBD1
TGTGCCAGCGCAAGGGACAGGGTGATAACAGATACGCAGTATTTT
CASARDRVITDTQYF
>TRBJ1-2|TRBV6-1|NA|NA
TGTGCCAGCAGTGACCCCCTCCGACAGGTCGTCTATGGCTACACCTTC
CASSDPLRQVVYGYTF
>TRBJ1-6|TRBV14|NA|NA
TGTGCCAGCAGCGCAGGGGTAGGCTCACCCCTCCACTTT
CASSAGVGSPLHF
>TRBJ2-7|TRBV7-9|NA|TRBD2
TGTGCCAGCAGGCCGGGACTAGCGGGGGATGAGCAGTACTTC
CASRPGLAGDEQYF
>TRBJ2-1|TRBV9|NA|TRBD2
TGTGCCAGCAGCCCCCAGGTTATAGCGGGGGACAATGAGCAGTTCTTC
CASSPQVIAGDNEQFF
>TRBJ1-1|TRBV19|NA|NA
TGTGCCAGTAGTATTCGGACAGCACCGAACACTGAAGCTTTCTTT
CASSIRTAPNTEAFF
>TRBJ2-2|TRBV5-1|NA|NA
TGCGCCAGCAGTTCGACAGTCACCGGGGAGCTGTTTTTT
CASSSTVTGELFF
>TRBJ1-1|TRBV28|NA|NA
TGTGCCAGCAGTTCCTTGGGGGGTGGGGGCACTGAAGCTTTCTTT
CASSSLGGGGTEAFF
>TRBJ2-5|TRBV5-6|once|TRBD2
TGTGCCAGCAGCTCCGCGGGGGAAGGGGAGACCCAGTACTTC
CASSSAGEGETQYF
>TRBJ1-1|TRBV13|NA|NA
TGTGCCAGCAGCAGCCCAGACAGTGTGAACACTGAAGCTTTCTTT
CASSSPDSVNTEAFF
>TRBJ1-4|TRBV5-1|NA|TRBD1
TGCGCCAGCAGCTACGGACAGGGACCTGAAAAACTGTTTTTT
CASSYGQGPEKLFF
>TRBJ1-4|TRBV6-1|NA|TRBD1
TGTGCCAGCAGTACAGGGGGGAGTGATGAAAAACTGTTTTTT
CASSTGGSDEKLFF
>TRBJ1-6|TRBV5-4|NA|TRBD1
TGTGCCAGCAGCCTAGGGACAGGGAATTCACCCCTCCACTTT
CASSLGTGNSPLHF
>TRBJ2-1|TRBV5-4|NA|TRBD2
TGTGCCAGCAGCTTAGTGGCAGGGAGGGATGAGCAGTTCTTC
CASSLVAGRDEQFF
>TRBJ1-1|TRBV5-1|NA|NA
TGCGCCAGCAGCTTGGAAGGGGAGAACACTGAAGCTTTCTTT
CASSLEGENTEAFF
>TRBJ1-1|TRBV2|NA|TRBD1
TGTGCCAGCAGTGGGGATAGGGGGCTCTGGAACACTGAAGCTTTCTTT
CASSGDRGLWNTEAFF
>TRBJ1-2|TRBV5-6|NA|TRBD1
TGTGCCAGCAGCCCCCCGGGGACAGGGGGCCATGGCTACACCTTC
CASSPPGTGGHGYTF
>TRBJ2-7|TRBV7-9|NA|TRBD1
TGTGCCAGCAGCTTAGGCCCGGGACAGGGTGGCTACGAGCAGTACTTC
CASSLGPGQGGYEQYF
>TRBJ1-4|TRBV18|NA|NA
TGTGCCAGCTCACCAACGAAAAGCCCAACTAGGGAAAAACTGTTTTTT
CASSPTKSPTREKLFF
>TRBJ2-7|TRBV11-2|NA|TRBD1
TGTGCCAGCAGCTCTATAGGGGGCAGGTCTACCCGGGGAGAGCAGTACTTC
CASSSIGGRSTRGEQYF
>TRBJ2-5|TRBV13|NA|NA
TGTGCCCTACCACCGGTCCAAGAGACCCAGTACTTC
CALPPVQETQYF
>TRBJ2-7|TRBV5-1|NA|NA
TGCGCCAGCAGCTTGCCTGAAAGACTTCCCTACGAGCAGTACTTC
CASSLPERLPYEQYF
>TRBJ2-7|TRBV6-1|NA|NA
TGTGCCAGCAGTGACGGCGAGCAGTACTTC
CASSDGEQYF
>TRBJ1-1|TRBV29-1|once|TRBD1
TGCAGCGTTACGGGACAGCCGAACACTGAAGCTTTCTTT
CSVTGQPNTEAFF
>TRBJ2-3|TRBV4-2|NA|TRBD2
TGTGCCAGCAGCCAAGATCCGGCCCGGACTAGCGGGGGGAGCACAGATACGCAGTATTTT
CASSQDPARTSGGSTDTQYF
>TRBJ2-3|TRBV7-9|NA|TRBD2
TGTGCCAGCAGCTTAGCGAATCTAGCGGGGGGGCCGGATACGCAGTATTTT
CASSLANLAGGPDTQYF
>TRBJ1-4|TRBV28|few|TRBD1
TGTGCCAGCAGTCCCCGTAGGGGGCCGACTAATGAAAAACTGTTTTTT
CASSPRRGPTNEKLFF